The entry below gives a single T cell receptor (beta chain) sequence along with its context. Its target antigen remains unknown. No base qualities exist here, and no much larger clone lies one base off it. Libraries were built with the immunoSEQ multiplex PCR assay. Drawn from immuneACCESS, this table holds only the in-frame rearrangements with V and J called that TCRdb kept. Clones are partly lost; checked studies trace under half to an unresolved V gene and leave the rest unexplained. The sample contains under 95,000 clones, about 84% of them found a single time. The ten largest clones capture roughly 2.7% of the sample. Trimming removed 3 bases from V and 3 bases from J; the gene matches leave 4 bases unexplained. CDR1 MGHDK and CDR2 SYGVNS were looked up in the germline V gene. The cysteine opens and the phenylalanine closes a CDR3 of 14 amino acids. Kept here is only the CDR3 DNA, which spans 42 bases and is read in frame from base 1.

The sample originates from a study of PD-1 blockade in mismatch repair-deficient tumors (dated 2017 in TCRdb). About the full investigation: The trial enrolled just over 85 consecutive patients with more than ten mismatch repair-deficient cancer types between September 2013 and 2016, all previously treated and progressing. Tumor-associated T cell clones were tracked in the peripheral blood of patients responding to PD-1 blockade by deep sequencing of TCR CDR3 regions. What the research found in general, with its limitations: Clones residing in the tumor, which were often undetectable in blood before treatment, expanded quickly after pembrolizumab and then contracted, generally before radiologic responses.

In light of the paper, this sample's time point label describes: peripheral blood 12 weeks after first pembrolizumab dose. Mismatch repair deficiency in every enrolled patient was established by polymerase chain reaction or immunohistochemistry. TCR sequencing was carried out for a few patients who responded to pembrolizumab therapy. The phase II trial prospectively tested pembrolizumab PD-1 blockade in advanced mismatch repair-deficient cancers regardless of tissue of origin. Peripheral blood T cell samples were collected serially, before PD-1 blockade began and at several time points afterward. Blood sampling times were reported as weeks after the first pembrolizumab dose.

This receptor was identified in an adult with mismatch repair-deficient cancer. The receptor chain draws on TRBV25-1 and TRBJ2-7, with 8 bases aligning to TRBD2. This specimen consisted of peripheral blood, obtained 12 weeks after starting pembrolizumab. The nucleotides are TGTGCCAGCAGTGAGGGTAGCGGGATCTACGAGCAGTACTTC. This gives the protein CASSEGSGIYEQYF.